This T cell receptor beta chain was captured in a study of T cell responses to AZD1222 COVID-19 vaccine. Study-wide results and caveats: Across the whole spike, CD4 TCRs peaked at regions 160-218 and 743-854. The study identified only 6 or 7 AZD1222 recipients as seropositive at baseline. Unmutated variant regions reportedly attract nearly half of all spike-specific TCRs. None of the repertoires were sampled until the peak T cell response had passed.

Produced via immunoSEQ multiplex PCR; TCRdb's table is partial and in-frame only. The sample lists some 93,000 clones; 88% were seen once. The CDR3 sequence is 11 residues long. CDR1 SGHVS and CDR2 FQNEAQ come from the germline V gene. V was shortened by 5 bases and J by 3 bases, with 4 bases between the two germline ends. Regarding this clone: The antigen remains unidentified.

The sample consisted of peripheral blood, taken 28 days after the second AZD1222 dose. The chain recombines TRBV7-8 with TRBJ1-1; D is uncertain. This sequence originates from an adult who received the AZD1222 COVID-19 vaccine. The CDR3 nucleotides are TGTGCCAGCAGCGAATACACTGAAGCTTTCTTT. Translating gives CASSEYTEAFF.